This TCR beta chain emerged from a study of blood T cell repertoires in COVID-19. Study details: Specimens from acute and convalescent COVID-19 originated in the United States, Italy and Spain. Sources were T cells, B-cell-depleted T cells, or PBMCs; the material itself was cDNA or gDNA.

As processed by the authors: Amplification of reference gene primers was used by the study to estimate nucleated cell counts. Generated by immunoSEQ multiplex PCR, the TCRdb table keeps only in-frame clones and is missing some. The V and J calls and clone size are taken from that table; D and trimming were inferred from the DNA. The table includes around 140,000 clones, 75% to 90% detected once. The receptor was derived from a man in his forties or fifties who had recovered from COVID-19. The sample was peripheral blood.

The CDR3 loop is CASSSGQFHGETQYF. Here the CDR3 DNA reads TGTGCCAGCAGCTCGGGACAGTTCCATGGCGAGACCCAGTACTTC. This chain links TRBV11-3 with TRBJ2-5; 7 bases fit TRBD1. With 4 bases clipped from V and 5 bases from J, the junction kept 10 bases outside the gene matches. The germline gives CDR1 SGHNT, CDR2 YENEEA. This CDR3 contains 15 residues.